Below, one TCR beta chain is given with its context. This CDR3 spans 14 amino acids. CDR1 and CDR2 (germline): MRHNA, SNTAGT. The V and J ends lost 6 bases and 9 bases, in that order; junction bases with no gene match: 10. The record originates from a study of blood T cell repertoires in COVID-19. Study context: Collection of acute and convalescent COVID-19 samples took place in the United States, Italy and Spain.

In the original analysis: The assay estimated nucleated cells by amplifying reference gene primers. Assay used: immunoSEQ multiplex PCR; TCRdb lists only in-frame clones, some missing. V and J calls and clone size follow that table, whereas D and trimming were derived from the DNA. The table has some 74,000 clones, over 70% seen once. This clonotype was obtained from a human donor in a cohort sampled during active COVID-19. This chain joins TRBV6-4 and TRBJ2-1; 8 bases agree with TRBD2. Sequencing was performed on peripheral blood. CDR3 DNA sequence: TGTGCCAGCAGACTCTTAAGCGGGAGTGGTGAGCAGTTCTTC. Amino acid sequence: CASRLLSGSGEQFF.